This T cell receptor (beta chain) was recovered during a study of neurological immune-mediated disorders. A note on this clonotype: A much bigger clone sits one base away, suggesting this may be a read error.

Specified time point: longitudinal time-point 3. Germline V lookup: CDR1 SGHVS, CDR2 FNYEAQ. The CDR3 is made up of 14 amino acids. The cDNA was synthesized by means of template-switch 5'RACE, which was carried out with 10-nucleotide random UMIs. TCRdb passed the 5' RACE reads through MiXCR, listing each CDR3 protein once. Of roughly 57,000 distinct CDR3 sequences detected, roughly 8.3% appear once; the ten largest clones hold under 2%. This TCR came from a woman aged 40 to 55 in good health. The chain combines TRBV7-6 with TRBJ1-1, with a tentative D call TRBD1 (6 bases). The sequenced material came from PBMCs. In DNA, the CDR3 is TGTGCCAGCAGCCAAAGAGGGGGTTTAACTGAAACTTTCTTT. Translating it yields CASSQRGGLTETFF.